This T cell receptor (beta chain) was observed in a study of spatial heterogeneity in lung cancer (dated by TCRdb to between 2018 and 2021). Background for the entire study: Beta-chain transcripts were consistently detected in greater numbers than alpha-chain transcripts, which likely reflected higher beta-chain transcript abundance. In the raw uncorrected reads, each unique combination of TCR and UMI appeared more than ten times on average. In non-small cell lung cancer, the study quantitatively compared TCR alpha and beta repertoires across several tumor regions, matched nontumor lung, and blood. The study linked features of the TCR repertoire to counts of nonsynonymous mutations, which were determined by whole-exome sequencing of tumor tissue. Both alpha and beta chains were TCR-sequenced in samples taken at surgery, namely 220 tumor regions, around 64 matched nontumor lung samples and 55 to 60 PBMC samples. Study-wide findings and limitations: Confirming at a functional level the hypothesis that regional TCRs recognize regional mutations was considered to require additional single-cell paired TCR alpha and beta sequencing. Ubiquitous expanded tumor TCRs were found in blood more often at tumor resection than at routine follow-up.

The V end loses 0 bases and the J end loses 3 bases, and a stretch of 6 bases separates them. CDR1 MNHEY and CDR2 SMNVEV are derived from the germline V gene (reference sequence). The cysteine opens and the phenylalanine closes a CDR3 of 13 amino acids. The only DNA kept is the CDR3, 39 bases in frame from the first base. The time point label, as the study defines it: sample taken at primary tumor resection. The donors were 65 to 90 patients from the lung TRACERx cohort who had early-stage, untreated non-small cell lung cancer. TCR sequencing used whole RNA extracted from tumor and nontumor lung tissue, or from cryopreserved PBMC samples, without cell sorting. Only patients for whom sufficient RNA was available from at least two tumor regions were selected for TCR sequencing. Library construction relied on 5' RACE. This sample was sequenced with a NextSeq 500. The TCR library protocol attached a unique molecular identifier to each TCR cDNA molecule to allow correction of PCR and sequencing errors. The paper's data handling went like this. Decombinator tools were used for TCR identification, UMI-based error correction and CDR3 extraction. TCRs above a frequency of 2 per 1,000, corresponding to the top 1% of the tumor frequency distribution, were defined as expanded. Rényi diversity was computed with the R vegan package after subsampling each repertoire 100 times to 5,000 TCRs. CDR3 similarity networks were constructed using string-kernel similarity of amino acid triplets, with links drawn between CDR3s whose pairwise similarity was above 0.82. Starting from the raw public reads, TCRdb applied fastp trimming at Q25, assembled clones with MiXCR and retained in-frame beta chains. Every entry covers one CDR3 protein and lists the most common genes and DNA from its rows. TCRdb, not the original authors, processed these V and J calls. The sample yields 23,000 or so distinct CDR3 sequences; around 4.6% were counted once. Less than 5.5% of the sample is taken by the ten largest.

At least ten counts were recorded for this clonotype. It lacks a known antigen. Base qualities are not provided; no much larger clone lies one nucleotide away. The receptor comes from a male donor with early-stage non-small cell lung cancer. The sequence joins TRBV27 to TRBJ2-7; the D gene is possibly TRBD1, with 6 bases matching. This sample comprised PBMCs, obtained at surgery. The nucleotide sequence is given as TGTGCCAGCAGTTTATCGGGACACTACGAGCAGTACTTC. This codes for CASSLSGHYEQYF.